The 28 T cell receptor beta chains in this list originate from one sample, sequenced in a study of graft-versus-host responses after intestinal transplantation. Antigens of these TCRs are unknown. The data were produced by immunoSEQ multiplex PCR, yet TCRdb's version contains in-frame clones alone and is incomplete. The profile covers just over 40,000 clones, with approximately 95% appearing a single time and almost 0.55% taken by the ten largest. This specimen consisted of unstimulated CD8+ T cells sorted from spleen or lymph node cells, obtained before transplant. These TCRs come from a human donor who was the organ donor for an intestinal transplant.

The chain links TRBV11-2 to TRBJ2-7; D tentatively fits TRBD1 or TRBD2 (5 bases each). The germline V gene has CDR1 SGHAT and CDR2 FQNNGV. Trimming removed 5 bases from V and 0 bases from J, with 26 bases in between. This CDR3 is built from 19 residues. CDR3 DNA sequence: TGTGCCAGCAGCCTCTCTACGAGCTGGGGACGTTGGAGCTCCTACGAGCAGTACTTC. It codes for CASSLSTSWGRWSSYEQYF.

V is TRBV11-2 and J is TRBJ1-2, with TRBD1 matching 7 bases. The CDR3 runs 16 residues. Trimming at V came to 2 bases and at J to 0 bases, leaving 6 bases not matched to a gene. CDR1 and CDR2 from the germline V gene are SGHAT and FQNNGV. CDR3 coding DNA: TGTGCCAGCAGCTTATGGGACAGCCTGCCTAACTATGGCTACACCTTC. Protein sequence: CASSLWDSLPNYGYTF. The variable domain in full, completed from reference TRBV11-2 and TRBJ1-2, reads EAGVAQSPRYKIIEKRQSVAFWCNPISGHATLYWYQQILGQGPKLLIQFQNNGVVDDSQLPKDRFSAERLKGVDSTLKIQPAKLEDSAVYLCASSLWDSLPNYGYTFGSGTRLTVV.

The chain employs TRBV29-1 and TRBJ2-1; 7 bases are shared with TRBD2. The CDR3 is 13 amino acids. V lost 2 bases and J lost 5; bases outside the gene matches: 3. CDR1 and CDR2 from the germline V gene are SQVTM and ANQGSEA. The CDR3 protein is CSVEWGLNNEQFF. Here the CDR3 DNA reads TGCAGCGTTGAATGGGGACTAAACAATGAGCAGTTCTTC.

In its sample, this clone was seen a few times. The CDR3 protein is CASRGGGGLAYEQYF. The CDR3 nucleotides are TGTGCCAGCCGCGGGGGCGGGGGCCTAGCATACGAGCAGTACTTC. V is TRBV9 and J is TRBJ2-7, with a weak D call TRBD2 (7 bases). This CDR3 has 15 residues. Germline-derived CDR1 and CDR2 are SGDLS and YYNGEE. V was pared by 7 bases and J by 4 bases, with 21 bases between.

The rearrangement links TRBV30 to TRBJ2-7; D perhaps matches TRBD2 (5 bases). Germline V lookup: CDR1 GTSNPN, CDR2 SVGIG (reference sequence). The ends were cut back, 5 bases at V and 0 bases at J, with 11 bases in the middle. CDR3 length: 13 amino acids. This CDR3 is CAWGYRDSYEQYF. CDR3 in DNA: TGTGCCTGGGGATACCGGGACTCCTACGAGCAGTACTTC.

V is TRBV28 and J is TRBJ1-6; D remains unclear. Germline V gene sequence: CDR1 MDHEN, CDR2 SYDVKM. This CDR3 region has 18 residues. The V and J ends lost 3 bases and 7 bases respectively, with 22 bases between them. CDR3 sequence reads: CASSLAVEPPSINSPLHF. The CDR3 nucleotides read TGTGCCAGCAGTTTGGCTGTCGAGCCCCCCTCTATAAATTCACCCCTCCACTTT.

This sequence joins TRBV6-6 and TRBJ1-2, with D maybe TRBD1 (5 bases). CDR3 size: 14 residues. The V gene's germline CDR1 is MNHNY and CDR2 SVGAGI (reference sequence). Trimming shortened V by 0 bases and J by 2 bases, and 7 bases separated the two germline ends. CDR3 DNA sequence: TGTGCCAGCAGTTACTCGGGACGGAACTATGGCTACACCTTC. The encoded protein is CASSYSGRNYGYTF.

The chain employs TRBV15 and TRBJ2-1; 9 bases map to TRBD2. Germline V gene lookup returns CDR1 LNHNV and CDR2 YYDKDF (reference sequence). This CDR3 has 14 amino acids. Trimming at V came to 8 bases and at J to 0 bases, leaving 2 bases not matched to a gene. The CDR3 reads CATRAGGSYNEQFF. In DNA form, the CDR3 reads TGTGCCACCCGAGCGGGGGGCTCCTACAATGAGCAGTTCTTC.

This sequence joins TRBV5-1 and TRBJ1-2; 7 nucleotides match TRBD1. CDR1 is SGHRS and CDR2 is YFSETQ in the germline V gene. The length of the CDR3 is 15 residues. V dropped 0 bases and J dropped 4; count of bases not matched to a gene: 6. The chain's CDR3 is CASSLVRGRSYGYTF. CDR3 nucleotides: TGCGCCAGCAGCTTGGTTAGGGGGCGCAGCTATGGCTACACCTTC.

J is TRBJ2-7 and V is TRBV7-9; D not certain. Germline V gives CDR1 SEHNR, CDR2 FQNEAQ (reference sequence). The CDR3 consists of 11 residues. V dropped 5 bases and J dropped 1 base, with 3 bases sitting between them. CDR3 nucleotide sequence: TGTGCCAGCAGCCCATCCTACGAGCAGTACTTC. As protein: CASSPSYEQYF.

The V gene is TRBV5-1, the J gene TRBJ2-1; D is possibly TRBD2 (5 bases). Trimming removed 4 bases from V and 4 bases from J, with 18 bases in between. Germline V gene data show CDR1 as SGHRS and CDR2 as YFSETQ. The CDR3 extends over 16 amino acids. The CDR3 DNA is TGCGCCAGCAGCCCGCCGGACTCGCGCTGGTACAATGAGCAGTTCTTC. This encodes CASSPPDSRWYNEQFF.

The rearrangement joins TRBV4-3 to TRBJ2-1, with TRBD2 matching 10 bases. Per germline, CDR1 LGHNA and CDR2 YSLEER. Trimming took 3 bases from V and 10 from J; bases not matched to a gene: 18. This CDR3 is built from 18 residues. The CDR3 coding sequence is TGCGCCAGCAGCCATGGAAGCGGGGGGGCCGCTTCGTCAGGAGAGCAGTTCTTC. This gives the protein CASSHGSGGAASSGEQFF.

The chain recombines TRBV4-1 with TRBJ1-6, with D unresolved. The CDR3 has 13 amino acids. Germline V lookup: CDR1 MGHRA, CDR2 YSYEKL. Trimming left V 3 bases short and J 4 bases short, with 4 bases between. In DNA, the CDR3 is TGCGCCAGCAGCCAGCAGTATAATTCACCCCTCCACTTT. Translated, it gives CASSQQYNSPLHF.

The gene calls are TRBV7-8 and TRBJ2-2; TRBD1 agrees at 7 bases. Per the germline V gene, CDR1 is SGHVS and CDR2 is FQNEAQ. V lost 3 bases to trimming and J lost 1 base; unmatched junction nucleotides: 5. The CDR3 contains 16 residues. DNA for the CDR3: TGTGCCAGCAGCTTTACCGGGACAGTGAACACCGGGGAGCTGTTTTTT. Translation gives CASSFTGTVNTGELFF.

The DNA of the CDR3 is TGTGCCAGCAGTGAACCGGCGGTCTGGAACACTGAAGCTTTCTTT. Translated: CASSEPAVWNTEAFF. The rearrangement uses TRBV2 and TRBJ1-1, with no clear D. Germline CDR1 is SNHLY and CDR2 is FYNNEI. V lost 2 bases and J 1 base, leaving 11 bases between the germline ends. The CDR3 is 15 residues long.

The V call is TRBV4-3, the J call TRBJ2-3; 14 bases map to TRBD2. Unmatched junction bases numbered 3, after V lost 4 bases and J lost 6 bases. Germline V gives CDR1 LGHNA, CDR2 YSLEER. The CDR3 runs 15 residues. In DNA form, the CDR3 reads TGCGCCAGCAGCCCGACTAGCGGGGGGGTTGATACGCAGTATTTT. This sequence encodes CASSPTSGGVDTQYF.

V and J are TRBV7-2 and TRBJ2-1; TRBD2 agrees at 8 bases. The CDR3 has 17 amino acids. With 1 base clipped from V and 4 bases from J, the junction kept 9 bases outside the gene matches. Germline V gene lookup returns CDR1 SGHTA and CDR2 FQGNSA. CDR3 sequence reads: CASSLDLAGRPYNEQFF. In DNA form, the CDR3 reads TGTGCCAGCAGCTTAGACTTAGCGGGGCGTCCTTACAATGAGCAGTTCTTC.

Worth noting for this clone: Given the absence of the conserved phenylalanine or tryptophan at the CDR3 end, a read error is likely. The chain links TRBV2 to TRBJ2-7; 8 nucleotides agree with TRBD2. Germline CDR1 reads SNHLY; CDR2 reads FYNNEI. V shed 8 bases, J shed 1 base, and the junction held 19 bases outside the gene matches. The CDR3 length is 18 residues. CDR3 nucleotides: TGTGCCAGCGTAACCGGGACTAGTACCCTCCCACGATCCTACGAGCAGTACCTC. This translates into CASVTGTSTLPRSYEQYL.

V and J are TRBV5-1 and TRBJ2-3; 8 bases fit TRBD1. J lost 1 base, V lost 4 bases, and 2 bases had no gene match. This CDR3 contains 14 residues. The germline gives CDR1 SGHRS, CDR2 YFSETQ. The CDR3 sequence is CASSMGQGTDTQYF. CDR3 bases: TGCGCCAGCAGCATGGGACAGGGCACAGATACGCAGTATTTT.

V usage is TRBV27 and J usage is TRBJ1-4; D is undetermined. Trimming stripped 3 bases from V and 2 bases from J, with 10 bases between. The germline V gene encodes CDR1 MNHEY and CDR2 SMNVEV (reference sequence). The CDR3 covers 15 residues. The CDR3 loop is CASSLWRSTNEKLFF. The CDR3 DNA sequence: TGTGCCAGCAGTTTGTGGCGATCGACTAATGAAAAACTGTTTTTT. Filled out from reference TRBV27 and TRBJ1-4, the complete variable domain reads EAQVTQNPRYLITVTGKKLTVTCSQNMNHEYMSWYRQDPGLGLRQIYYSMNVEVTDKGDVPEGYKVSRKEKRNFPLILESPSPNQTSLYFCASSLWRSTNEKLFFGSGTQLSVL.

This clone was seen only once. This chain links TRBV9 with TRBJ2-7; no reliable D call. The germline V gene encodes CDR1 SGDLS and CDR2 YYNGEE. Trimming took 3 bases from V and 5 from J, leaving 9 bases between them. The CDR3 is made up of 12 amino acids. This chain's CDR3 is CASSGNSNEQYF. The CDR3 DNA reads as TGTGCCAGCAGCGGCAACTCAAACGAGCAGTACTTC. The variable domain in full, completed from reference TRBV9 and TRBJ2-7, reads DSGVTQTPKHLITATGQRVTLRCSPRSGDLSVYWYQQSLDQGLQFLIQYYNGEERAKGNILERFSAQQFPDLHSELNLSSLELGDSALYFCASSGNSNEQYFGPGTRLTVT.

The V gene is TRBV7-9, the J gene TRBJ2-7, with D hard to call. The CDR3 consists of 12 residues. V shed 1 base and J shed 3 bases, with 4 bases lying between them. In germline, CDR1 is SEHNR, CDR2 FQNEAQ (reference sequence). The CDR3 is CASSLVLYEQYF. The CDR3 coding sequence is TGTGCCAGCAGCTTAGTCCTCTACGAGCAGTACTTC.

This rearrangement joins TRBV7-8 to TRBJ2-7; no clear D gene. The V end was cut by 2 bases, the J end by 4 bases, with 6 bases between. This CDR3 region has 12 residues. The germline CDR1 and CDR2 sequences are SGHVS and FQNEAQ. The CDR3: CASSLLGYEQYF. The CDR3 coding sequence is TGTGCCAGCAGCTTACTGGGTTACGAGCAGTACTTC.

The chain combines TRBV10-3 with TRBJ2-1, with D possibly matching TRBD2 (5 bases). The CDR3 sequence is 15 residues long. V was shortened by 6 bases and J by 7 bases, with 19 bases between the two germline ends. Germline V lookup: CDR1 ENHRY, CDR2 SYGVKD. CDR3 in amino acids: CAISPEFGEANEQFF. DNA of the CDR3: TGTGCCATCAGCCCCGAGTTCGGGGAAGCGAATGAGCAGTTCTTC.

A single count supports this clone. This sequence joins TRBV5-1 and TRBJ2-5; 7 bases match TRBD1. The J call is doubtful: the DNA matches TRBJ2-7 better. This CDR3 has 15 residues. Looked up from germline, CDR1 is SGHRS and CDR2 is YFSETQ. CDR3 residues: CASSFGSPGGYEQYF. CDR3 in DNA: TGCGCCAGCAGCTTTGGTAGTCCAGGGGGTTACGAGCAGTACTTC.

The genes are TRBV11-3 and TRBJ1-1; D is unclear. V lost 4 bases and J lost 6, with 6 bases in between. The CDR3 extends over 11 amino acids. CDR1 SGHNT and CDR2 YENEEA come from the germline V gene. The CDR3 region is CASSSGAEAFF. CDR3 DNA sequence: TGTGCCAGCAGCTCCGGGGCTGAAGCTTTCTTT.

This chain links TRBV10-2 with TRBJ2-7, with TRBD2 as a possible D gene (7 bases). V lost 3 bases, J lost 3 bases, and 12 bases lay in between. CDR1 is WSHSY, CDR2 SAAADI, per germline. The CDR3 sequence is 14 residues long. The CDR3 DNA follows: TGCGCCAGCAGTGAAGGGGGGGCAGGCTACGAGCAGTACTTC. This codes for CASSEGGAGYEQYF.

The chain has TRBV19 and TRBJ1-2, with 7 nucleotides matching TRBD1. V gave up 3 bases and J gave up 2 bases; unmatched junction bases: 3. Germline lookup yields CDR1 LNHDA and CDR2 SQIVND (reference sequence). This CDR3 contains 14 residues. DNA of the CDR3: TGTGCCAGTAGTATCTTGGACAGGAACTATGGCTACACCTTC. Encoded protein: CASSILDRNYGYTF.